This TCR beta chain was documented in a study of T cell clonality in common variable immunodeficiency (dated by TCRdb to 2013 to 2016). For sequencing input, CVID and control samples contributed equivalent amounts of genomic DNA. For every sample, a 60 bp segment covering the rearranged TCRbeta CDR3 region was amplified and then sequenced. The immunoSEQ assay, a bias-corrected multiplex PCR combined with high-throughput sequencing, was used for TCRbeta amplification. The study's own analysis went as follows. Every unique nucleotide sequence was considered a clone and was annotated with V, D and J genes, copy number and frequency. Sequences were labeled productive if in frame, and non-productive if out of frame or containing stop codons. As previously described, clonality was computed from Shannon's entropy. The predicted amino acid sequences of productive clones were used to derive mean CDR3 Kyte-Doolittle hydropathy. Scaled V gene usage was hierarchically clustered using Manhattan distance and complete linkage with the R hclust function. Clone sharing by CDR3 amino acid sequence was assessed by resampling 12 repertoires per group over 100 rounds. Repertoires were searched for approximately 70 published EBV-specific and a few hundred published CMV-specific TCRbeta sequences. After a couple of CVID samples that produced fewer than 10,000 sequences were dropped from the analysis, 42 CVID repertoires remained. This is the immuneACCESS table as TCRdb keeps it, with only in-frame sequences that have V and J called. A part of the clones is gone; compared with another copy, unresolved V genes explain less than half, and the rest is unexplained. That table is the source of V, J and clone size, and D and trimming were worked out from the DNA. The table puts about 44,000 clones in this sample, none counted just once. The ten largest clones capture over 9.5% of the sample.

What the work shows at the level of the full study, not this receptor alone: Even though DNA input was the same, control samples had an average of about 80,000 unique sequences each, compared with roughly 30,000 in CVID samples. The authors noted that sequencing repertoires of T cell subpopulations would be needed to clarify what caused the increased clonality in CVID. Reportedly, TCRbeta sequences from CVID had fewer deletions and N-nucleotide insertions, and highly modified clones with 13 or more V deletions were absent from CVID. Increased TCRbeta clonality was found in CVID subjects compared with healthy controls (t-test p = 0.018), with the increase being most characteristic of about a third of subjects. Correlations of repertoire features with clinical complications were constrained by heterogeneity among patients within the CVID cohort. Fewer TCRbeta clones were shared among CVID subjects than among healthy controls (p < 0.0001).

Most of the CVID patients and most of the healthy controls were of Caucasian heritage. Heparinized peripheral whole blood samples of about 4.5 to 8 ml were collected from each donor. TCRbeta CDR3 repertoires were sequenced from genomic DNA of adults with common variable immune deficiency (CVID) and healthy adult controls. The control group comprised around 22 healthy adult volunteers, approximately 12 female and roughly ten male, aged about 20 to 70 years with a mean age of 34. Diluted blood was density-centrifuged over Hypaque 1077 or Ficoll-Paque to isolate peripheral blood mononuclear cells. Genomic DNA was obtained from unsorted mononuclear cells using either Qiagen column purification or a centrifugation-based method. This clone came up many times. It lacks a known antigen. Read coverage stops 3 residues before the CDR3 terminus; the germline J gene supplies the remainder. The V end gives up 6 bases and the J end 7 bases, leaving 4 bases in the junction not matched to a gene. Based on the germline V gene, the CDR1 and CDR2 sequences are SGHVS and FQNEAQ. The cysteine opens and the phenylalanine closes a CDR3 of 13 amino acids. Part of the CDR3 DNA is given, 30 bases translated from base 1.

The sequence joins TRBV7-8 to TRBJ2-2; TRBD1 agrees with 8 junctional bases. The sequence derives from a person aged 18 to 70 in good health. Sample: peripheral blood mononuclear cells. The CDR3 loop reads CASRPTGVGELFF. The sequenced part of the CDR3 DNA is TGTGCCAGCAGGCCGACAGGGGTCGGGGAG.